A selection of T cell receptor beta chains follows, all from one sample in a study of blood T cell repertoires in COVID-19. Clones were read by immunoSEQ multiplex PCR, and TCRdb kept only the in-frame ones, dropping some. The sample contains roughly 180,000 clones, about 84% of which appear only once. The sample comprised peripheral blood. These receptors were obtained from a woman in her thirties with acute or convalescent COVID-19. CDR3s leave out the opening cysteine and the closing phenylalanine or tryptophan. Rows give clone size only sometimes, using once, few, many, or a class for an expanded clone.

abundance,v_gene,CDR3aa
-,TRBV7-2,ASSLARSYNSPLH
once,TRBV5-5,ASSPRGYEQY
once,TRBV7-2,ASRLGGSYNSPLH
-,TRBV11-3,ASSLDYPSGIFNEQF
-,TRBV6-1,ASSEYGGSPETQY
-,TRBV19,ASSPPNLGTGRKY
-,TRBV27,ASSPWSSGNTIY
-,TRBV3-1/TRBV3-2,ASSQVAQGHKEKLF
once,TRBV5-1,ASSLPPPPRSSYNEQF
once,TRBV28,ATGPWGGATDTQY
-,TRBV6-5,ASSPQVGRDGYT
-,TRBV7-9,ASSFLSRSGEQF
-,TRBV6-4,ASSSQPTGNTEAF
-,TRBV19,ASRPSGGNEQF
few,TRBV18,ASSPRLAGPGGNQETQY
-,TRBV29-1,SAEGTSGGTQSYNEQF
-,TRBV11-3,ASSSGTYEQY
once,TRBV10-3,AISESFQGGANTGELF